This entry features one TCR beta chain sequence. This CDR3 has 13 amino acids. Germline CDR1 and CDR2: SEHNR and FQNEAQ (reference sequence). V was pared by 4 bases and J by 2 bases, with 2 bases of the junction left unmatched. The data belong to a study of cytomegalovirus exposure and HLA in healthy donors. Across the study: Unique TCRs numbering roughly 85 million, obtained from HLA-typed donors, made up an early data release.

The primer mix had 60 Vbeta and 13 Jbeta primers. Produced via immunoSEQ multiplex PCR; TCRdb's table is partial and in-frame only. Among 150,000 or so clones listed, 80% to 85% were seen once. This TCR was recovered from a man aged 18 to 29 in good health and CMV-seronegative. Input material: PBMCs. The J gene is TRBJ2-7, the V gene TRBV7-9; 7 bases map to TRBD1. The chain's CDR3 is CASSSDRPYEQYF. The CDR3 DNA sequence: TGTGCCAGCAGCTCGGACAGGCCCTACGAGCAGTACTTC.